One and the same sample provided the 20 T cell receptor beta chains below, sequenced in a study of blood T cell repertoires in COVID-19. Produced via immunoSEQ multiplex PCR; TCRdb's table is partial and in-frame only. Among about 190,000 clones listed, roughly 83% were seen once. The sample taken for sequencing was PBMCs or T cells enriched from blood (not recorded which). Receptors were obtained from a young woman who had recovered from COVID-19.

CDR3 residues: CASSQDFGSFSYEQYF. DNA of the CDR3: TGTGCCAGCAGCCAAGACTTCGGGAGCTTCTCCTACGAGCAGTACTTC. This sequence joins TRBV3-1 (or the pseudogene TRBV3-2) and TRBJ2-7; D perhaps matches TRBD2 (6 bases). The CDR3 extends over 16 amino acids. V was clipped by 0 bases and J by 0 bases, with 12 bases between them. CDR1 LGHDT and CDR2 YNNKEL come from the germline V gene (reference sequence).

The genes are TRBV4-1 and TRBJ2-3; D remains unclear. This CDR3 region has 14 residues. Trimming took off 4 bases at V and 0 bases at J, with 8 bases between the two ends. Germline V gives CDR1 MGHRA, CDR2 YSYEKL. CDR3 coding DNA: TGCGCCAGCAGCCTCCCCGGGAGCACAGATACGCAGTATTTT. Encoded protein: CASSLPGSTDTQYF.

The chain links TRBV5-6 to TRBJ1-5; unclear D gene. The V gene's germline CDR1 is SGHDT and CDR2 YYEEEE. Trimming removed 4 bases at V and 4 bases at J, with 9 bases between. The CDR3 has 13 amino acids. CDR3 sequence: CASSRLGNQPQHF. In DNA, the CDR3 is TGTGCCAGCAGCAGACTAGGAAATCAGCCCCAGCATTTT.

This chain uses TRBV5-1 with TRBJ2-3; D not certain. The CDR3 has 11 residues. Germline loops: CDR1 SGHRS, CDR2 YFSETQ. V was pared by 5 bases and J by 3 bases, with 4 bases between. The CDR3 DNA follows: TGCGCCAGCAGAACAACAGATACGCAGTATTTT. Translating it yields CASRTTDTQYF.

V is TRBV7-2 and J is TRBJ1-6; D remains unclear. This CDR3 has 14 residues. Deletions cut 1 base from V and 8 bases from J, with 9 bases between. Germline CDR1 SGHTA, CDR2 FQGNSA. CDR3 amino acids: CASSLDSLYSPLHF. CDR3 nucleotides: TGTGCCAGCAGCTTAGACTCTTTATATTCACCCCTCCACTTT.

This clone was counted a single time. This chain connects TRBV7-8 to TRBJ2-1, with TRBD1 identical over 10 bases. After removal of 0 bases from V and 11 bases from J, the junction contained 7 bases not matched to a gene. The germline V gene has CDR1 SGHVS and CDR2 FQNEAQ. This CDR3 comprises 15 residues. For the CDR3, the DNA is TGTGCCAGCAGCTTAGCGGGACAGGGGACCGGTAAGCAGTTCTTC. It is translated as CASSLAGQGTGKQFF.

This chain uses TRBV6-6 with TRBJ2-1; 7 bases match TRBD2. This CDR3 has 19 amino acids. V lost 5 bases, J lost 0 bases, and 16 bases stayed unmatched. Germline V CDR1 and CDR2: MNHNY, SVGAGI (reference sequence). CDR3 in DNA: TGTGCCAGCAGTCCCGACGGACACATGGGGGGGAACTCCTACAATGAGCAGTTCTTC. Amino acid sequence: CASSPDGHMGGNSYNEQFF.

The J gene is TRBJ2-1, the V gene TRBV20-1; 10 bases line up with TRBD2. CDR3 length equals 15 residues. The trim removed 3 bases at V and 5 bases at J, leaving 7 bases unmatched. Germline values: CDR1 DFQATT, CDR2 SNEGSKA (reference sequence). CDR3 sequence reads: CSASSAGGLNNEQFF. CDR3 DNA: TGCAGTGCTAGTTCAGCGGGAGGGCTTAACAATGAGCAGTTCTTC.

The chain recombines TRBV5-1 with TRBJ1-1; TRBD1 might be the D (5 bases). V shed 7 bases and J shed 5 bases, with 15 bases lying between them. The length of the CDR3 is 13 residues. Germline-derived CDR1 and CDR2 are SGHRS and YFSETQ. The CDR3 sequence: CASEAGWGTEAFF. The DNA of the CDR3 is TGCGCCAGCGAGGCGGGGTGGGGGACTGAAGCTTTCTTT.

The rearrangement links TRBV18 to TRBJ2-1; TRBD2 is a possible D gene (6 bases). Trimming removed 1 base at V and 5 bases at J, with 12 bases between. The CDR3 has 15 amino acids. The V gene's germline CDR1 is KGHSH and CDR2 LQKENI. The CDR3 DNA reads as TGTGCCAGCTCACCACTAGCGGATCTCAACAATGAGCAGTTCTTC. This gives the protein CASSPLADLNNEQFF.

The chain joins TRBV28 to TRBJ2-7, with D tentatively TRBD2 (7 bases). Trimming left V 8 bases short and J 1 base short, with 18 bases between. This CDR3 contains 15 residues. The germline CDR1 and CDR2 sequences are MDHEN and SYDVKM. In nucleotides, the CDR3 is TGTGCCAGCCAGCTGAGGGGGGGGCCGTCCTACGAGCAGTACTTC. This sequence encodes CASQLRGGPSYEQYF.

The gene calls are TRBV29-1 and TRBJ2-1; 14 nucleotides line up with TRBD2. Germline CDR1 reads SQVTM; CDR2 reads ANQGSEA. The CDR3 spans 18 residues. V dropped 5 bases and J dropped 0; count of bases not matched to a gene: 9. Here the CDR3 DNA reads TGCAGCGTTCAAGGGGGGACTAGCGGGAGTGGCTCCTACAATGAGCAGTTCTTC. Translating it yields CSVQGGTSGSGSYNEQFF.

The V call is TRBV7-2, the J call TRBJ1-4; D not resolved. Trimming left V 6 bases short and J 0 bases short, with 11 bases between. This CDR3 is 15 amino acids long. The germline V gene encodes CDR1 SGHTA and CDR2 FQGNSA. CDR3 nucleotides: TGTGCCAGCAGTGCGGGGTCCGCAACTAATGAAAAACTGTTTTTT. Protein sequence: CASSAGSATNEKLFF. The whole variable domain, remainder taken from reference TRBV7-2 and TRBJ1-4, is GAGVSQSPSNKVTEKGKDVELRCDPISGHTALYWYRQSLGQGLEFLIYFQGNSAPDKSGLPSDRFSAERTGGSVSTLTIQRTQQEDSAVYLCASSAGSATNEKLFFGSGTQLSVL.

The V and J genes are TRBV5-1 and TRBJ2-3; 7 bases are a match to TRBD1. This CDR3 has 15 residues. J was trimmed by 2 bases and V by 6 bases; bases with no gene match: 9. The germline gives CDR1 SGHRS, CDR2 YFSETQ. In DNA form, the CDR3 reads TGCGCCAGCAAACGACAGGGTGTATTCACAGATACGCAGTATTTT. Translating gives CASKRQGVFTDTQYF.

The chain carries TRBV6-5 and TRBJ2-1, with 7 bases matching TRBD1. Germline V CDR1 and CDR2: MNHEY, SVGAGI. V trimming: 6 bases; J trimming: 4 bases; junction bases outside the gene matches: 9. The CDR3 totals 15 residues. The CDR3, as DNA: TGTGCCAGCAGCTTTACGGGACAGTCATACAATGAGCAGTTCTTC. Translated: CASSFTGQSYNEQFF.

The J gene is TRBJ1-1, the V gene TRBV7-3; a possible D gene is TRBD1 (6 bases). Trimming removed 4 bases from V and 2 bases from J, with 17 bases in between. The CDR3 totals 16 residues. In germline, CDR1 is SGHTA, CDR2 FQGTGA. The CDR3 nucleotides read TGTGCCAGCAGCTCCGGGGCAGGGGTCTTCAACACTGAAGCTTTCTTT. It specifies CASSSGAGVFNTEAFF. The whole variable domain, filled in from reference TRBV7-3 and TRBJ1-1, reads GAGVSQTPSNKVTEKGKYVELRCDPISGHTALYWYRQSLGQGPEFLIYFQGTGAADDSGLPNDRFFAVRPEGSVSTLKIQRTERGDSAVYLCASSSGAGVFNTEAFFGQGTRLTVV.

This chain uses TRBV7-9 with TRBJ1-2; maybe TRBD1 (6 bases). The germline CDR1 and CDR2 sequences are SEHNR and FQNEAQ (reference sequence). This CDR3 comprises 15 residues. V was clipped by 2 bases and J by 2 bases, with 12 bases between them. Here the CDR3 DNA reads TGTGCCAGCAGCTTAAAGGCAGGGGCGAACTATGGCTACACCTTC. This gives the protein CASSLKAGANYGYTF.

About this clone itself: The junction departs from the called germline gene at one end, perhaps through a read error. V and J are TRBV27 and TRBJ2-3; no reliable D call. Germline values: CDR1 MNHEY, CDR2 SMNVEV (reference sequence). CDR3 length equals 13 residues. The CDR3 DNA sequence: TGTGCCAGCAGTGACTTTCCCCTCCCCCCCCGAAGTTTT. Its translation is CASSDFPLPPRSF.

This clone was observed a few times. The chain joins TRBV5-6 to TRBJ2-5; perhaps TRBD2 as D (5 bases). V was trimmed by 0 bases and J by 2 bases, leaving 8 bases between them. The germline gives CDR1 SGHDT, CDR2 YYEEEE. The CDR3 covers 14 residues. CDR3 region: CASSLVRRQETQYF. CDR3 nucleotide sequence: TGTGCCAGCAGCTTGGTTCGGAGGCAAGAGACCCAGTACTTC.

V is TRBV2 and J is TRBJ1-1; D is perhaps TRBD1 (6 bases). The germline gives CDR1 SNHLY, CDR2 FYNNEI. Trimming left V 8 bases short and J 1 base short, with 14 bases between. The CDR3 is made up of 14 amino acids. The CDR3 DNA is TGTGCCAGCGGGTCGGGACAAAAGAACACTGAAGCTTTCTTT. Residues: CASGSGQKNTEAFF.